This TCR beta chain stems from a study of cytomegalovirus exposure and HLA in healthy donors. Study as a whole: The 500 to 750 first-cohort repertoires and the 95 to 150 validation repertoires shared the same platform, a later analysis reported.

Comment on this clone: The antigen is unknown.

General observations from the study: Three CMV-associated chains proved CMV antigen-specific in vitro. Most TCR sequences were seen very rarely across donors, but some public TCRs occurred in many.

Produced via immunoSEQ multiplex PCR; TCRdb's table is partial and in-frame only. The table includes about 84,000 clones, approximately 90% detected once. The V gene lost 2 bases and the J gene lost 5 bases, with 13 bases spanning the gap. CDR1 is SGDLS and CDR2 is YYNGEE in the germline V gene. The CDR3 is made up of 14 amino acids. J is TRBJ2-5 and V is TRBV9; tentatively, D is TRBD2 (5 bases). Sequencing input: PBMCs. This TCR came from a man aged 30 to 39 in good health and CMV-seronegative. The CDR3 is CASSVASGGETQYF. The CDR3 DNA sequence: TGTGCCAGCAGCGTCGCAAGCGGTGGGGAGACCCAGTACTTC.